A selection of T cell receptor beta chains follows, all from one sample in a study of T cells in Graves' hyperthyroidism and ophthalmopathy. One entry per CDR3 protein, called by TCRdb with MiXCR from the multiplex PCR reads. The data show fewer than 450,000 distinct CDR3 sequences, with around 15% seen just once and under 25% held by the top ten. Sequenced sample: blood. The source of these receptors is a woman aged 55-70 years with Graves' ophthalmopathy. Each CDR3 is given with its conserved first and last residue. D genes are given only for firm matches. Size is stated for part of the rows, as once, few or many counts, or as a class when the clone is expanded.

TRBV19	few	NA	CASSSWDFSYEQYF
TRBV12-3/TRBV12-4	many	NA	CASSSRGTNEQFF
TRBV13	few	TRBD1	CASSPAGQGGQETQYF
TRBV2	NA	NA	CASSSTKGPTNEKLFF
TRBV5-6	many	NA	CASSLRGRYEQYF
TRBV6-1	many	TRBD2	CASTSLAEAYEQYF
TRBV11-2	many	NA	CASSLDSSEQYF
TRBV11-2	many	TRBD2	CASSSNRDYSYEQYF
TRBV19	NA	NA	CASSSGTLLSGNTIYF
TRBV12-3/TRBV12-4	NA	NA	CASHPKGGNSPLHF
TRBV28	NA	NA	CASKGGSSYNSPLHF
TRBV3-1	few	NA	CASEGRGGELFF
TRBV24-1	NA	NA	CATSDFPGGVDTQYF
TRBV10-2	few	TRBD2	CASRTSSGATGELFF
TRBV12-3/TRBV12-4	many	TRBD1	CASSMTGGVTEAFF
TRBV19	few	NA	CASSIEGQKYNEQFF
TRBV5-1	many	TRBD2	CASPWFGLAAYNEQFF
TRBV11-1	many	NA	CASSFGLLGGNEQFF
TRBV11-3	few	TRBD1	CASSAQGQTNIQYF
TRBV7-9	many	NA	CASSLEATGTGMDEQYF
TRBV3-1	many	NA	CASSLTATSYNEQFF
TRBV7-3	NA	NA	CASSPKTGSREQYF
TRBV28	few	NA	CASSSLEGYGYTF
TRBV5-1	few	TRBD2	CASSLLAIAGDRGTQYF
TRBV7-6	many	NA	CASSPRVLGGFQETQYF
TRBV27	many	TRBD2	CASSTWREYRYEQYF
TRBV7-3	many	TRBD1	CASSFRDSNNEQFF
TRBV7-2	many	TRBD2	CASSLDELAVVYEQYF
TRBV19	many	TRBD1	CASSVRGLEQYF
TRBV20-1	NA	TRBD2	CSARDRPRASGREYNEQFF
TRBV20-1	many	TRBD2	CSAIDRGGSYNEQFF
TRBV28	many	NA	CASARGYTEAFF
TRBV2	NA	NA	CASSVFSQETQYF
TRBV7-2	NA	TRBD2	CASSPQVAGGYEQYF
TRBV7-9	NA	NA	CASSSGPEVGQLTLHF
TRBV9	NA	NA	CASSVGGMTSYNSPLHF
TRBV6-1	many	TRBD1	CASRPATGAYEQYF
TRBV15	NA	TRBD2	CATSRVPGTSPNTGELFF
TRBV9	few	NA	CASSVSGASGYTF
TRBV29-1	once	NA	CSVVWGDEQFF
TRBV5-5	NA	NA	CASSLASGHRETQYF
TRBV29-1	NA	TRBD2	CSVRGGSGETQYF
TRBV5-1	many	NA	CASSLVRNYGYTF
TRBV6-1	NA	NA	CASSLRQRYEQYF
TRBV20-1	many	NA	CSAPKVGRGAEAFF
TRBV5-5	many	NA	CASRLRGPAADTQYF
TRBV12-3/TRBV12-4	few	NA	CASSLGQGFAQPQHF
TRBV7-9	NA	TRBD1	CASSSNPGTGDTYEQYF
TRBV6-1	NA	NA	CASSARWNTEAFF
TRBV7-9	many	TRBD2	CASSTTSRLQETQYF
TRBV12-3/TRBV12-4	many	NA	CASSSHGIAYEQYF
TRBV7-2	many	TRBD2	CASSLDSGRWETQYF
TRBV9	few	NA	CASSPGGSASSYNEQFF
TRBV5-4	NA	NA	CASSLGTAGNTIYF
TRBV13	many	TRBD2	CASSLRAGGTYNEQFF
TRBV12-3/TRBV12-4	many	TRBD2	CASSWRTSGRSEQYF
TRBV19	few	NA	CASSQGRFYGYTF
TRBV29-1	many	NA	CSVEAGLRGKEFF
TRBV4-1	many	NA	CASSHPRGTLTF
TRBV5-5	many	TRBD1	CASSSRPPGQASYNEQFF